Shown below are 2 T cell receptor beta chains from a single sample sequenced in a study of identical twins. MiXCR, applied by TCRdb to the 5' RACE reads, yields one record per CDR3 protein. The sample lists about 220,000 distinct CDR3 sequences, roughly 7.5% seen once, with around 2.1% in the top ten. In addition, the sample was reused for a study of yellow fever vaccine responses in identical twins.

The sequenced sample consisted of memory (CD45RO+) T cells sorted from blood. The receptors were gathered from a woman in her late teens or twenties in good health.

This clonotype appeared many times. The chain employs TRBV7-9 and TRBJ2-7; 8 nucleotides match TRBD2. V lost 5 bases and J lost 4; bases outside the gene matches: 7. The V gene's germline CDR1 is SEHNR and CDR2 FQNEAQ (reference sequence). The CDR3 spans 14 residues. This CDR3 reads CASSGGGRNYEQYF. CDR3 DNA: TGTGCCAGCAGCGGTGGCGGGAGGAATTACGAGCAGTACTTC.

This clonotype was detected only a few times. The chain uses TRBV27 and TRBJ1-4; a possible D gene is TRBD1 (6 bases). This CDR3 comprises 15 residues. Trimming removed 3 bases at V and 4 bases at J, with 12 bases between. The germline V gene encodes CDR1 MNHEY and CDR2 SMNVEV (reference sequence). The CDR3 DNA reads TGTGCCAGCAGTTTGATCAGGGGAGTTAATGAAAAACTGTTTTTT. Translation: CASSLIRGVNEKLFF.